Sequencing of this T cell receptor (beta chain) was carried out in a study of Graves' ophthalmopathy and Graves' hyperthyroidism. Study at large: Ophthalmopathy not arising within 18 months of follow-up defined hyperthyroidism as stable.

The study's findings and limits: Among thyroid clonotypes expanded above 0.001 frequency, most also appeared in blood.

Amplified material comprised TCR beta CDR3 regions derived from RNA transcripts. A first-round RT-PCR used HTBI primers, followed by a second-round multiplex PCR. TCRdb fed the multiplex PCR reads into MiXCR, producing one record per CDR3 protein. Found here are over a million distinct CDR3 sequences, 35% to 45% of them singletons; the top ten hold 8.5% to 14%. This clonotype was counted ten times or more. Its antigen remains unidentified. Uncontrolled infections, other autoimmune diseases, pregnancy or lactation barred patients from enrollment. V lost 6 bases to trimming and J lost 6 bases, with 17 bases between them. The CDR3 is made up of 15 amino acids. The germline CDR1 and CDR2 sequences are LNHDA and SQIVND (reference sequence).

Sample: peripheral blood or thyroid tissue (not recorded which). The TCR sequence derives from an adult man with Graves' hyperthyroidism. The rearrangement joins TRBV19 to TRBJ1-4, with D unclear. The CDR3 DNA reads TGTGCCAGTAGGGCCCTGAGACACGGCGATGAAAAACTGTTTTTT. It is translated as CASRALRHGDEKLFF.